These 18 T cell receptor beta chains were sequenced from one sample in a study of cytomegalovirus exposure and HLA in healthy donors. Sequencing used immunoSEQ multiplex PCR; TCRdb keeps in-frame clones, though not all of them. The data show 60,000 to 65,000 clones, around 96% seen once. The source material was PBMCs. The origin of the receptors is a woman between 18 and 30 years old in good health and CMV-seronegative.

CDR3 protein: CAWRVLGQGSNEQFF. The CDR3 DNA follows: TGTGCCTGGAGGGTCTTGGGGCAGGGGTCCAATGAGCAGTTCTTC. The gene calls are TRBV30 and TRBJ2-1; perhaps TRBD1 as D (6 bases). This CDR3 comprises 15 residues. The germline CDR1 and CDR2 sequences are GTSNPN and SVGIG (reference sequence). Deletions cut 3 bases from V and 6 bases from J, with 18 bases between.

The chain uses TRBV7-2 and TRBJ1-2, with D perhaps TRBD1 (6 bases). The CDR3 is 14 residues long. Germline V gives CDR1 SGHTA, CDR2 FQGNSA. Trimming shortened V by 6 bases and J by 4 bases, and 15 bases separated the two germline ends. The CDR3 here is CASSPQGSTYGYTF. For the CDR3, the DNA is TGTGCCAGCAGTCCCCAGGGGTCGACCTATGGCTACACCTTC. The variable domain in full, with the rest retrieved from reference TRBV7-2 and TRBJ1-2, is GAGVSQSPSNKVTEKGKDVELRCDPISGHTALYWYRQSLGQGLEFLIYFQGNSAPDKSGLPSDRFSAERTGGSVSTLTIQRTQQEDSAVYLCASSPQGSTYGYTFGSGTRLTVV.

The chain joins TRBV7-8 to TRBJ2-7, with 11 positions matching TRBD2. This CDR3 is built from 17 residues. J gave up 3 bases and V 1 base, and 8 bases lay outside the gene matches. Germline V lookup: CDR1 SGHVS, CDR2 FQNEAQ. The CDR3 spells CASSLDLLAGGGYEQYF. The CDR3 DNA is TGTGCCAGCAGCTTAGACCTGCTAGCGGGGGGTGGCTACGAGCAGTACTTC.

This chain uses TRBV21-1 with TRBJ1-2. TRBV21-1 is a pseudogene. CDR3 size: 16 residues. CDR3 in amino acids: CASSKSWVTREGGYTF. Written as DNA, the CDR3 is TGTGCCAGCAGCAAATCGTGGGTCACGCGGGAAGGTGGCTACACCTTC.

The genes are TRBV28 and TRBJ2-1, with 7 nucleotides matching TRBD2. Germline V gene lookup returns CDR1 MDHEN and CDR2 SYDVKM. V gave up 5 bases and J gave up 9 bases; unmatched junction bases: 22. The CDR3 is 18 amino acids. CDR3 sequence: CASSPAFGRGGRMGEQFF. The CDR3 DNA reads as TGTGCCAGCAGTCCCGCCTTTGGGCGCGGGGGAAGGATGGGTGAGCAGTTCTTC.

This chain joins TRBV7-2 and TRBJ1-4, with TRBD1 matching 11 bases. Trimming took 0 bases from V and 7 from J; bases not matched to a gene: 7. CDR3 size: 17 residues. Germline V lookup: CDR1 SGHTA, CDR2 FQGNSA. CDR3 protein: CASSLATTGTGGEKLFF. The CDR3 coding sequence is TGTGCCAGCAGCTTAGCGACGACCGGGACAGGGGGTGAAAAACTGTTTTTT.

This clone was found a few times. The V call is TRBV2, the J call TRBJ2-1; 8 positions agree with TRBD2. This CDR3 is built from 15 residues. The junction had 12 bases not matched to a gene; V was cut back by 6 bases and J by 8 bases. Germline loops: CDR1 SNHLY, CDR2 FYNNEI. The chain's CDR3 is CASRAGGGPGYEQFF. The CDR3 nucleotides read TGTGCCAGCAGGGCCGGGGGGGGCCCCGGGTATGAGCAGTTCTTC.

The chain has TRBV19 and TRBJ2-5, with a weak D call TRBD2 (5 bases). The germline V and J ends were trimmed by 1 base and 5 bases, with 14 bases remaining between them. This CDR3 contains 15 residues. Germline V gives CDR1 LNHDA, CDR2 SQIVND (reference sequence). The DNA of the CDR3 is TGTGCCAGTAGTATAGGTGTCGGGGAGTGGGAGACCCAGTACTTC. Translated, it gives CASSIGVGEWETQYF.

The J gene is TRBJ2-1, the V gene TRBV5-1; 7 nucleotides match TRBD2. This CDR3 spans 16 amino acids. Trimming removed 0 bases from V and 4 bases from J; junction bases left unmatched: 7. Per the germline V gene, CDR1 is SGHRS and CDR2 is YFSETQ. The CDR3 nucleotides read TGCGCCAGCAGCTTGGGAGGGCTAGCGGCTTACAATGAGCAGTTCTTC. Protein product: CASSLGGLAAYNEQFF.

The rearrangement links TRBV28 to TRBJ1-4; no clear D gene. Trimming removed 3 bases from V and 0 bases from J, with 8 bases in between. The V gene's germline CDR1 is MDHEN and CDR2 SYDVKM. The CDR3 is 15 residues long. In DNA form, the CDR3 reads TGTGCCAGCAGTTTTTATCAGGCAACTAATGAAAAACTGTTTTTT. Residues: CASSFYQATNEKLFF.

This clone was detected only a few times. CDR3 protein: CASSLVLSGGAAGELFF. The CDR3 DNA follows: TGTGCCAGCAGCTTAGTCCTTAGCGGGGGGGCCGCCGGGGAGCTGTTTTTT. The rearrangement joins TRBV11-2 to TRBJ2-2; 11 bases match TRBD2. CDR3 size: 17 residues. Germline V CDR1 and CDR2: SGHAT, FQNNGV. The ends lost 1 base at V and 6 bases at J; junction bases unmatched: 7.

The rearrangement links TRBV5-1 to TRBJ2-2; maybe TRBD2 (6 bases). This CDR3 region has 16 residues. Trimming cost V 4 bases and J 3 bases, with 16 bases left between them. Germline lookup yields CDR1 SGHRS and CDR2 YFSETQ. DNA for the CDR3: TGCGCCAGCAGCCAGCCGGGACTTCACTACACCGGGGAGCTGTTTTTT. Translation gives CASSQPGLHYTGELFF.

This clone was seen only once. The chain couples TRBV4-1 to TRBJ2-7, with 9 bases that match TRBD1. V lost 4 bases and J lost 2; bases outside the gene matches: 3. This CDR3 spans 14 amino acids. Germline loops: CDR1 MGHRA, CDR2 YSYEKL. Here the CDR3 reads CASSPGQGTYEQYF. The CDR3 DNA is TGCGCCAGCAGCCCGGGACAGGGCACCTACGAGCAGTACTTC.

The CDR3 bases are TGTGCCTGGAGTGGGTCAGGGTTCACAGATACGCAGTATTTT. Encoded protein: CAWSGSGFTDTQYF. The chain recombines TRBV30 with TRBJ2-3; D may be TRBD1 (5 bases). Germline assignment: CDR1 GTSNPN and CDR2 SVGIG (reference sequence). Trimming pared 1 base from V and 2 bases from J, leaving 10 bases between. The CDR3 sequence is 14 residues long.

This chain links TRBV27 with TRBJ2-7; 9 nucleotides match TRBD1. With 6 bases clipped from V and 2 bases from J, the junction kept 8 bases outside the gene matches. CDR1 MNHEY and CDR2 SMNVEV come from the germline V gene (reference sequence). This CDR3 spans 15 amino acids. The CDR3 reads CASSPRGTGTYEQYF. In DNA form, the CDR3 reads TGTGCCAGCAGCCCACGGGGGACAGGGACCTACGAGCAGTACTTC.

The CDR3 loop reads CASSEAGETQYF. The CDR3 bases are TGTGCCAGCAGTGAAGCCGGGGAGACCCAGTACTTC. The chain is built from TRBV6-1 and TRBJ2-5, with no clear D. The germline V gene has CDR1 MNHNS and CDR2 SASEGT. V dropped 0 bases and J dropped 5 bases, with 4 bases sitting between them. The CDR3 sequence is 12 residues long.

This chain joins TRBV21-1 and TRBJ2-1; the table's D call, TRBD2, has no DNA check behind it. TRBV21-1 is listed as a pseudogene. The CDR3 totals 14 residues. The CDR3 nucleotides are TGTGCCAGCCCAAGGGGGGGAGAATACAATGAGCAGTTCTTC. This gives the protein CASPRGGEYNEQFF.

The chain employs TRBV29-1 and TRBJ1-1; a possible D gene is TRBD1 (6 bases). The CDR3 contains 14 residues. Germline V gene sequence: CDR1 SQVTM, CDR2 ANQGSEA. The V end was cut by 4 bases, the J end by 1 base, with 13 bases between. CDR3 amino acids: CSVVARGANTEAFF. The CDR3 DNA is TGCAGCGTTGTCGCGCGGGGGGCGAACACTGAAGCTTTCTTT.